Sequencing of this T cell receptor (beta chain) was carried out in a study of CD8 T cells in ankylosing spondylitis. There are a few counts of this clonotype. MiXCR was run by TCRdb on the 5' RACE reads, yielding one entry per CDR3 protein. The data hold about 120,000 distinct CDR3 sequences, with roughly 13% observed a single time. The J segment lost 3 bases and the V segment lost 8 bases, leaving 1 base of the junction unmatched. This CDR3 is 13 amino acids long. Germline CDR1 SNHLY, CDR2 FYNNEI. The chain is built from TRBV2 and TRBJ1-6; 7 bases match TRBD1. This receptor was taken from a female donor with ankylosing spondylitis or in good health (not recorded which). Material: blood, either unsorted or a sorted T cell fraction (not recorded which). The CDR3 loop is CASGQDYNSPLHF. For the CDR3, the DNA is TGTGCCAGCGGACAGGACTATAATTCACCCCTCCACTTT.